A selection of T cell receptor beta chains follows, all from one sample in a study of T cells in Graves' hyperthyroidism and ophthalmopathy. TCRdb processed the multiplex PCR reads anew with MiXCR; each CDR3 protein has one entry. The sample lists around 340,000 distinct CDR3 sequences; about a sixth were seen once. The sequenced sample consisted of blood. Receptor source: a middle-aged woman with Graves' ophthalmopathy. CDR3s include the opening cysteine and the closing phenylalanine or tryptophan. The D gene is left open where the match is weak. Clone size is shown for a subset of rows, as once, few, many or a class of expanded clone.

many	TRBV20-1	TRBJ1-6	-	13	CSAPGLNNSPLHF	TGCAGTGCCCCGGGACTGAATAATTCACCCCTCCACTTT
many	TRBV7-2	TRBJ2-7	TRBD2	18	CASSLVMGNSGSNYEQYF	TGTGCCAGCAGCTTAGTTATGGGGAATAGCGGGAGTAACTACGAGCAGTACTTC
many	TRBV25-1	TRBJ2-2	-	14	CATEGPGDAGELFF	TGTGCCACCGAGGGACCCGGGGACGCCGGGGAGCTGTTTTTT
few	TRBV6-1	TRBJ2-7	TRBD1	15	CASRQLRTGVGEQYF	TGTGCCAGCAGGCAGTTAAGGACAGGGGTGGGGGAGCAGTACTTC
many	TRBV12-3/TRBV12-4	TRBJ2-7	-	13	CASSLRSGNEQYF	TGTGCCAGCAGTTTAAGGTCCGGGAACGAGCAGTACTTC
many	TRBV6-2/TRBV6-3	TRBJ2-7	TRBD1	16	CASSSDPWTGGYEQYF	TGTGCCAGCAGTTCGGATCCCTGGACAGGGGGCTACGAGCAGTACTTC
many	TRBV11-3	TRBJ2-2	TRBD2	15	CASSVLAGEGGELFF	TGTGCCAGCAGCGTATTAGCGGGAGAAGGCGGGGAGCTGTTTTTT
many	TRBV4-1	TRBJ1-1	-	11	CASSHVTEAFF	TGCGCCAGCAGCCACGTCACTGAAGCTTTCTTT
-	TRBV10-2	TRBJ2-5	-	16	CASSESGRRLLETQYF	TGCGCCAGCAGTGAGTCGGGACGGAGGCTCTTGGAGACCCAGTACTTC
many	TRBV28	TRBJ2-2	-	16	CASLESRVRSSGELFF	TGTGCCAGCTTAGAGTCCAGGGTGCGATCCTCCGGGGAGCTGTTTTTT
-	TRBV6-1	TRBJ2-7	-	13	CATMVERGYEQYF	TGTGCCACCATGGTAGAAAGGGGCTACGAGCAGTACTTC
many	TRBV6-1	TRBJ1-2	-	14	CASSERGVNYGYTF	TGTGCCAGCAGTGAAAGGGGGGTAAACTATGGCTACACCTTC
many	TRBV2	TRBJ1-2	-	15	CASSEAGSPNYGYTF	TGTGCCAGCAGTGAAGCGGGGTCCCCTAACTATGGCTACACCTTC
many	TRBV12-3/TRBV12-4	TRBJ2-7	-	12	CASSFGSYEQYF	TGTGCCAGCAGTTTCGGATCCTACGAGCAGTACTTC
-	TRBV6-1	TRBJ2-7	-	13	CASTMTGGYEQYF	TGTGCCAGCACTATGACTGGGGGCTACGAGCAGTACTTC
many	TRBV2	TRBJ2-7	TRBD2	15	CASSEVRLARYEQYF	TGTGCCAGCAGTGAAGTGAGACTAGCGCGGTACGAGCAGTACTTC
many	TRBV7-2	TRBJ1-1	TRBD1	21	CASSLAPGQGVKIGGYTEAFF	TGTGCCAGCAGCTTAGCGCCGGGACAGGGAGTTAAAATTGGGGGGTACACTGAAGCTTTCTTT
many	TRBV11-2	TRBJ2-7	TRBD1	16	CASSLDSGDRSYEQYF	TGTGCCAGCAGCTTAGATTCTGGGGACAGGAGTTACGAGCAGTACTTC
many	TRBV28	TRBJ2-5	TRBD1	16	CASRRQGTVVPETQYF	TGTGCCAGCCGACGCCAAGGGACAGTAGTCCCAGAGACCCAGTACTTC
many	TRBV27	TRBJ2-7	TRBD1	16	CASSLSGQGSSYEQYF	TGTGCCAGCAGTTTATCCGGACAGGGGAGCTCCTACGAGCAGTACTTC
few	TRBV5-1	TRBJ1-5	-	16	CASNFRRGPTNQPQHF	TGCGCCAGCAACTTCCGCAGGGGACCAACTAATCAGCCCCAGCATTTT
many	TRBV12-3/TRBV12-4	TRBJ1-1	-	13	CASSSRLNTEAFF	TGTGCCAGCAGTTCCCGACTGAACACTGAAGCTTTCTTT
-	TRBV6-1	TRBJ1-5	-	14	CASDRMFSNQPQHF	TGTGCCAGCGATAGAATGTTTAGCAATCAGCCCCAGCATTTT
many	TRBV18	TRBJ1-2	-	16	CASSPTGTPHNYGYTF	TGTGCCAGCTCACCAACCGGGACACCCCATAACTATGGCTACACCTTC
many	TRBV6-1	TRBJ1-2	-	15	CASSVGRGYGYGYTF	TGTGCCAGCAGTGTAGGGAGGGGGTATGGCTATGGCTACACCTTC
many	TRBV30	TRBJ1-2	-	11	CAWSGLAGYTF	TGTGCCTGGAGTGGGTTGGCTGGCTACACCTTC
many	TRBV15	TRBJ2-7	TRBD2	13	CATAWGGTYEQYF	TGTGCCACCGCCTGGGGAGGGACTTACGAGCAGTACTTC
many	TRBV27	TRBJ1-2	-	15	CASSPRAPGYYGYTF	TGTGCCAGCAGTCCCAGGGCTCCCGGATACTATGGCTACACCTTC
many	TRBV27	TRBJ1-2	TRBD1	14	CASRPGQGGGGYTF	TGTGCCAGCAGGCCGGGACAGGGAGGTGGAGGCTACACCTTC
many	TRBV29-1	TRBJ1-1	-	12	CSGTNRVTEAFF	TGCAGCGGTACGAACAGGGTCACTGAAGCTTTCTTT